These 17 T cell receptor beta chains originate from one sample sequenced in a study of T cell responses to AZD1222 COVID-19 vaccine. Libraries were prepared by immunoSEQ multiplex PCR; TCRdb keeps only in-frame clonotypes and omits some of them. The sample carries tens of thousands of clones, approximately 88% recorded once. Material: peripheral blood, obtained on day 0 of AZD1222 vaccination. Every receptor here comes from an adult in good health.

The CDR3 nucleotides read TGTGCCAGCAGCGAAGACAGGGTTACCTACGAGCAGTACTTC. This gives the protein CASSEDRVTYEQYF. The chain employs TRBV11-2 and TRBJ2-7; 7 positions agree with TRBD1. The CDR3 consists of 14 residues. From germline, CDR1 is SGHAT and CDR2 FQNNGV. V gave up 5 bases and J gave up 2 bases; unmatched junction bases: 6.

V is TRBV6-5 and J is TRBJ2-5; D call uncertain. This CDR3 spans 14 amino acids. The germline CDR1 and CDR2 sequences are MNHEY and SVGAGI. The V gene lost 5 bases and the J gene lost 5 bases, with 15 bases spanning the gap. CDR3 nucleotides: TGTGCCAGCAGTCAGATTGCGTTCCGCGAGACCCAGTACTTC. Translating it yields CASSQIAFRETQYF.

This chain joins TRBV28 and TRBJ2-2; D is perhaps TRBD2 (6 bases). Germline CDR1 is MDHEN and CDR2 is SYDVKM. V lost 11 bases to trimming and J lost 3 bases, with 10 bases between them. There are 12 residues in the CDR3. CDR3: CAAEGDTGELFF. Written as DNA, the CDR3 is TGTGCCGCGGAGGGAGACACCGGGGAGCTGTTTTTT.

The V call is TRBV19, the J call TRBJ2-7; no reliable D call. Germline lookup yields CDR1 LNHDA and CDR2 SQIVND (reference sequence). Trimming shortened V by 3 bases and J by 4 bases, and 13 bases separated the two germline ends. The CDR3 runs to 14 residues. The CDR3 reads CASSIGSPGYEQYF. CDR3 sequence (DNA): TGTGCCAGTAGTATTGGGTCTCCTGGTTACGAGCAGTACTTC.

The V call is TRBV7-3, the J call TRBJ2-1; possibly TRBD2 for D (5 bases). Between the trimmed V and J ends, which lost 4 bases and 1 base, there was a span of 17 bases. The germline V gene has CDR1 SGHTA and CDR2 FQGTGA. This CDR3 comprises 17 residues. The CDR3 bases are TGTGCCAGCAGCTCCGAACTAAGCGGAAATTCCTACAATGAGCAGTTCTTC. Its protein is CASSSELSGNSYNEQFF.

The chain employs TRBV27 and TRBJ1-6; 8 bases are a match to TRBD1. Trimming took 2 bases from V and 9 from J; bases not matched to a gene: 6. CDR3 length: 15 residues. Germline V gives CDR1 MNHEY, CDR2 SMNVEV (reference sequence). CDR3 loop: CASSLQGAPGSPLHF. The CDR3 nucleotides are TGTGCCAGCAGTTTACAGGGGGCGCCTGGTTCACCCCTCCACTTT.

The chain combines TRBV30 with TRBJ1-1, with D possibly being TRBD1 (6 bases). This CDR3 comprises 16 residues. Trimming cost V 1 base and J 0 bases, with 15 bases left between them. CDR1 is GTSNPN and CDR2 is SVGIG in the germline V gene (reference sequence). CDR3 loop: CAWSGKTGTMNTEAFF. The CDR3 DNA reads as TGTGCCTGGAGTGGGAAAACCGGGACAATGAACACTGAAGCTTTCTTT.

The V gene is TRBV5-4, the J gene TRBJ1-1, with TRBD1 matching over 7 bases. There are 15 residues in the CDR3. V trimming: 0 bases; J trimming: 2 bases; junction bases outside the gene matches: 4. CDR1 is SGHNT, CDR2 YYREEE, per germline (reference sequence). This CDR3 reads CASSLVGGSNTEAFF. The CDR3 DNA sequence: TGTGCCAGCAGCTTGGTAGGGGGCAGTAACACTGAAGCTTTCTTT.

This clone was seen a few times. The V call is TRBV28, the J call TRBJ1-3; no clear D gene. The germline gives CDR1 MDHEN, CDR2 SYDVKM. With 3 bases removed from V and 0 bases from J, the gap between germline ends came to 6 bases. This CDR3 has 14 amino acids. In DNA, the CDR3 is TGTGCCAGCAGTTTGGGCTTCTCTGGAAACACCATATATTTT. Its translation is CASSLGFSGNTIYF.

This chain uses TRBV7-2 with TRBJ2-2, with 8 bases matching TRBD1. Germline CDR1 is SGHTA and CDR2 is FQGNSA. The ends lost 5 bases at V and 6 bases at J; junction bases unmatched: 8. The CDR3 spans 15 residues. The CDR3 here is CASSAQDRAPGELFF. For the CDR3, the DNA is TGTGCCAGCAGCGCCCAGGACAGGGCCCCCGGGGAGCTGTTTTTT.

The DNA of the CDR3 is TGCGCCAGCAGTGCCTCCAGGGACAGGGTGTTGGATGAGCAGTTCTTC. Protein sequence: CASSASRDRVLDEQFF. The V gene is TRBV10-1, the J gene TRBJ2-1; 9 bases line up with TRBD1. CDR3 length equals 16 residues. The junction had 12 bases not matched to a gene; V was cut back by 4 bases and J by 8 bases. Germline values: CDR1 WNHNN, CDR2 SYGVQD (reference sequence).

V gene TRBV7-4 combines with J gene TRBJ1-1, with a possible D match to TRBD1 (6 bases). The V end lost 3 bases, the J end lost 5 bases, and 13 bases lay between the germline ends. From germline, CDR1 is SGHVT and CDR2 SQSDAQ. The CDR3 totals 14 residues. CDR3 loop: CASSFSTGRTEAFF. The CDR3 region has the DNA TGTGCCAGCAGCTTCAGCACAGGGAGGACTGAAGCTTTCTTT.

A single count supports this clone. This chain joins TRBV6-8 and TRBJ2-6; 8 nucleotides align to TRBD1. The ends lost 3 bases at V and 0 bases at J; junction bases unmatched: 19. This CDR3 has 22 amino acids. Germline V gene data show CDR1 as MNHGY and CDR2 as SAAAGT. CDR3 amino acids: CASSYRAGGDGFLSSGANVLTF. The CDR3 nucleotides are TGTGCCAGCAGTTATCGGGCAGGGGGCGACGGCTTTTTGAGCTCTGGGGCCAACGTCCTGACTTTC.

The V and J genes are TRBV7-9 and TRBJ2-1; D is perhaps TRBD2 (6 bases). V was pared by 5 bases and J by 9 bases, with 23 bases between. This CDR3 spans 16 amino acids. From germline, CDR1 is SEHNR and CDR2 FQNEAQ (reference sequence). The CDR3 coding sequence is TGTGCCAGCAGCAAAACTTCAGGAGGGACTTTCAGTGAGCAGTTCTTC. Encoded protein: CASSKTSGGTFSEQFF.

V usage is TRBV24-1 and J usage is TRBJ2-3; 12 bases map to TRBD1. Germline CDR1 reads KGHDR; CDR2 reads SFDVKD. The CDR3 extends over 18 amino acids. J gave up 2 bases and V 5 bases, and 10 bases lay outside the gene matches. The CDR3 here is CATSGTTGTGGPTDTQYF. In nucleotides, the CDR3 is TGTGCCACCAGTGGTACAACCGGGACAGGGGGCCCCACAGATACGCAGTATTTT.

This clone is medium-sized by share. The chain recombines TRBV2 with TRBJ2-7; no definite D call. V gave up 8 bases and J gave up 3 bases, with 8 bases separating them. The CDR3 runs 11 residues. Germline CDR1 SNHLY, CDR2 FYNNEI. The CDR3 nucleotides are TGTGCCAGCGGGCCTCTCTACGAGCAGTACTTC. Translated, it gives CASGPLYEQYF.

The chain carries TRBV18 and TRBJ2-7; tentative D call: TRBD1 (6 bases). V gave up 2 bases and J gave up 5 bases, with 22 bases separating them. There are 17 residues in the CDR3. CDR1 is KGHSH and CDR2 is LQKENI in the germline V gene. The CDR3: CASSPRVGTTLTNEQYF. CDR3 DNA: TGTGCCAGCTCACCAAGGGTTGGGACAACTCTCACCAACGAGCAGTACTTC.